The present TCR beta chain was sequenced within a study of tumor-infiltrating lymphocytes in localized non-small cell lung cancer (dated by TCRdb to the early 2020s). At the level of the whole study: The cohort included patients whose samples were collected after neoadjuvant chemotherapy, as well as both smokers and never-smokers and several histologies. Resected tumor tissue and uninvolved lung tissue described as non-adjacent to the tumor were contributed by each patient, with both tissues obtained from the same patient. The same patients underwent several integrated assays, with TCR sequencing performed together with flow cytometry, multiplex immunofluorescence, RNA-seq, exome sequencing and proteomics. In total, the ICON cohort consisted of 150 surgical patients with localized non-small cell lung cancer who had their tumors resected. The paired tumor versus uninvolved lung comparison of immunoSEQ T-cell fraction included 55 patients.

The T-cell fraction in tumor and uninvolved lung tissue was obtained from TCR sequencing using the immunoSEQ assay. In the authors' own workflow: In the survival analysis, patients were divided into a high T-cell fraction group (upper tertile) and a low T-cell fraction group (lower two tertiles), and the two groups were compared using a log-rank test. A signed-rank test was used to test paired tumor versus uninvolved lung differences in T-cell fraction. TCRdb carries this immuneACCESS record with in-frame sequences only. Its versions omit some clonotypes, under half of them owing to an unresolved V gene in the studies checked, with the rest unexplained. That table gives V, J and clone size, and the DNA gave D and trimming. The sample contains around 16,000 clones, over 35% of them found a single time. The top ten constitute around 17% of the sample. Enrollment in ICON was initiated in early 2016, and the last patient was enrolled in 2018. Fresh tumor and matched uninvolved tissue for in-depth immune analyses, including TCR sequencing, were collected from a subcohort of under 85 patients. DNA for TCR sequencing was isolated from bulk tissue, and no cell sorting was done.

Overall results and qualifications from the work: TCR-derived T-cell fraction did not differ between the flow cytometry-defined immunotypes IM1 (good prognosis) and IM2 (poor prognosis). Because different assays used different pieces of the same tissue, technical variation could not be distinguished from intratumor heterogeneity. In line with immunofluorescence CD3 counts, TCRbeta sequencing supported higher T cell infiltration in tumors compared with uninvolved lung tissue. Assay coverage varied across patients depending on available tissue quantity, so only a subset of the cohort had TCR sequencing. Recurrence-free survival showed no association with tumor T-cell fraction from TCR sequencing (p = 0.61).

Turning to this clone: It has no known antigen specificity. No much larger clonotype is one base removed from it; base qualities were not supplied. Within the sample, other DNA sequences also encode this same CDR3.

Trimming at the junction amounts to 5 bases on V and 2 bases on J, and the germline ends lie 13 bases apart. Spanning cysteine to phenylalanine, the CDR3 consists of 16 amino acids. The read is trimmed to its CDR3 DNA, 48 bases read in frame from base 1. The germline V gene sets CDR1 to SGHTA and CDR2 to FQGTGA. The sample was lung tumor tissue. This receptor was obtained from a human donor with non-small cell lung cancer. The chain employs TRBV7-3 and TRBJ2-6; tentative D gene TRBD1, with 6 bases matching. The DNA sequence is given as TGTGCCAGCAGCATAAACAGGGTTCCTGGGGCCAACGTCCTGACTTTC. Its protein reads: CASSINRVPGANVLTF. The variable domain in full, with residues beyond the CDR3 obtained from the reference TRBV7-3 and TRBJ2-6 genes, is GAGVSQTPSNKVTEKGKYVELRCDPISGHTALYWYRQSLGQGPEFLIYFQGTGAADDSGLPNDRFFAVRPEGSVSTLKIQRTERGDSAVYLCASSINRVPGANVLTFGAGSRLTVL.